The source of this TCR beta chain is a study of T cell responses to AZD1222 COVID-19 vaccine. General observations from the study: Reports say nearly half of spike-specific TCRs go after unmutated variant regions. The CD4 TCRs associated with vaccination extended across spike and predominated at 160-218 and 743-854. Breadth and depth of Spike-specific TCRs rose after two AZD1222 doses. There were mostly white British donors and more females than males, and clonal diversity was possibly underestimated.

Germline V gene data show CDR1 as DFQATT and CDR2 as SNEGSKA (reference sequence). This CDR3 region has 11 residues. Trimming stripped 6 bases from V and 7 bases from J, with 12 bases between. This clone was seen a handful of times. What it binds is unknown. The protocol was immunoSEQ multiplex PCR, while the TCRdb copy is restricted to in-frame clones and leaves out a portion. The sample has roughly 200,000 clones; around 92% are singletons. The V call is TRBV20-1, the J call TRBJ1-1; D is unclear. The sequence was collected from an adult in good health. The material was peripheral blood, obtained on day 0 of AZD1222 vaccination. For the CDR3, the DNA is TGCAGTGCCGAACCCCGTGGTGAAGCTTTCTTT. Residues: CSAEPRGEAFF.